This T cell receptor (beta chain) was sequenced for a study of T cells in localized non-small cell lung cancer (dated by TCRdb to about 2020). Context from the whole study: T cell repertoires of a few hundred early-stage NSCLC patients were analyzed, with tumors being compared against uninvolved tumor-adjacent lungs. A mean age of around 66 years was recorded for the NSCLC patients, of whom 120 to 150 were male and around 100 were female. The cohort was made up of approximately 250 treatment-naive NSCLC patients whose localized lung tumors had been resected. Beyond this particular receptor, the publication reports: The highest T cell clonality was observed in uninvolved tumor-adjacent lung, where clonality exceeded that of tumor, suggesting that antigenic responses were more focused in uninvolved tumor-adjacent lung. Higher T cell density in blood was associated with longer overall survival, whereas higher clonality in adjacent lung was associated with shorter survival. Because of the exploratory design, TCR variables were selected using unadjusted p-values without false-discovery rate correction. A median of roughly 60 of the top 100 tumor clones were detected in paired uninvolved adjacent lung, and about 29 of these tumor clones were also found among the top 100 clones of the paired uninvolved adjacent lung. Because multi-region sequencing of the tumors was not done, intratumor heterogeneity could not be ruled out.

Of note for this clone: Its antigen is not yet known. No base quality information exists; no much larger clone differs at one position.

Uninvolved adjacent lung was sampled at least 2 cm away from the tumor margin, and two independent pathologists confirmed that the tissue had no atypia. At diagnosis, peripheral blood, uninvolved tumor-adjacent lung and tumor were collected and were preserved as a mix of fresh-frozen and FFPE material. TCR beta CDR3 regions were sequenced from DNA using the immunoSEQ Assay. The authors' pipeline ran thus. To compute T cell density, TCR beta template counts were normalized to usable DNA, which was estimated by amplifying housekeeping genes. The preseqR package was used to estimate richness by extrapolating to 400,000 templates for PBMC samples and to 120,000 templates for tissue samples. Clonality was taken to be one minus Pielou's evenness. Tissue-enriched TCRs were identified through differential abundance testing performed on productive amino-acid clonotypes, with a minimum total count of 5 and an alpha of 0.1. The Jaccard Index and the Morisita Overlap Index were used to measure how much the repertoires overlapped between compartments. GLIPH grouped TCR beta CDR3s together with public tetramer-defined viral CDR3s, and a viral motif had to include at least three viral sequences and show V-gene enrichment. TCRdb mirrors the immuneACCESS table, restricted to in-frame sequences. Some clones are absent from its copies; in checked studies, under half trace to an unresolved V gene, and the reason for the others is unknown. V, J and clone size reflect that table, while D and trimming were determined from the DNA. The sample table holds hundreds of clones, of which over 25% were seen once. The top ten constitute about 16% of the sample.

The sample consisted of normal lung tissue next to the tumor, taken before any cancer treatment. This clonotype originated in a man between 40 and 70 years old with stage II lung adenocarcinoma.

The CDR3 reads as follows: CASSNPGPPGAEAFF. The DNA sequence is given as TGTGCCAGTAGTAACCCCGGTCCCCCCGGGGCTGAAGCTTTCTTT. Rearrangement joined TRBV19 to TRBJ1-1, with the D gene uncertain. The V end loses 4 bases and the J end loses 6 bases, and a stretch of 18 bases separates them. From the cysteine up to the phenylalanine, the CDR3 has a length of 15 residues. Only the CDR3 region is kept as DNA, spanning 45 bases read in frame from base 1. From a lookup of the germline V gene (reference sequence), CDR1 and CDR2 are LNHDA and SQIVND.